The 12 T cell receptor beta chains below were found in one sample sequenced in a study of monozygotic twins with inflammatory bowel disease. TCRdb reprocessed the 5' RACE reads and stores each CDR3 protein as one record, lacking DNA. The table for this sample gives roughly 160,000 distinct CDR3 sequences. The sequencing sample was made of blood. The receptors come from a human donor with ulcerative colitis or Crohn's disease, or a healthy co-twin of an affected twin (not recorded which).

J is TRBJ2-7 and V is TRBV7-2; no DNA is available, so the TRBD1 call from TCRdb remains unchecked. There are 15 residues in the CDR3. Per the germline V gene, CDR1 is SGHTA and CDR2 is FQGNSA. The CDR3 here is CASSLVGTRGYEQYF. The variable domain in full, completed from reference TRBV7-2 and TRBJ2-7, reads GAGVSQSPSNKVTEKGKDVELRCDPISGHTALYWYRQSLGQGLEFLIYFQGNSAPDKSGLPSDRFSAERTGGSVSTLTIQRTQQEDSAVYLCASSLVGTRGYEQYFGPGTRLTVT.

The chain has TRBV28 and TRBJ2-5; absent DNA, TCRdb's TRBD2 call cannot be checked. Germline-derived CDR1 and CDR2 are MDHEN and SYDVKM. The CDR3 runs to 14 residues. The CDR3 loop is CASSLPALQETQYF.

The chain recombines TRBV20-1 with TRBJ1-5; TCRdb's D gene call, TRBD1, goes unchecked for lack of DNA. CDR1 and CDR2 (germline): DFQATT, SNEGSKA (reference sequence). This CDR3 region has 17 residues. CDR3 region: CSATRTGWGSENQPQHF.

The chain is built from TRBV6-6 and TRBJ2-5. This CDR3 comprises 14 residues. Germline values: CDR1 MNHNY, CDR2 SVGAGI (reference sequence). The CDR3 loop is CASSYGISLETQYF.

The chain is built from TRBV18 and TRBJ1-5; the D call from TCRdb, TRBD1, cannot be confirmed without DNA. Germline V gene lookup returns CDR1 KGHSH and CDR2 LQKENI. This CDR3 comprises 15 residues. The chain's CDR3 is CASSPQPGWSQPQHF.

The V call is TRBV5-6, the J call TRBJ2-7; the D call of TRBD2 rests on TCRdb alone, since no DNA is present to check it. Per germline, CDR1 SGHDT and CDR2 YYEEEE. The CDR3 runs 16 residues. The CDR3: CASTIDRIGRIYEQYF.

The chain is built from TRBV4-3 and TRBJ2-4; the D gene TCRdb calls, TRBD1, cannot be checked with no DNA. CDR3 size: 14 residues. Germline V gene data show CDR1 as LGHNA and CDR2 as YSLEER. The CDR3 protein is CASSPRGGAGIQYF.

The chain carries TRBV5-6 and TRBJ2-3; as DNA is missing, the TRBD2 call by TCRdb cannot be tested. CDR3 length: 16 amino acids. From germline, CDR1 is SGHDT and CDR2 YYEEEE. The CDR3 loop reads CASSFLLPAATDTQYF.

The CDR3 reads CASSPPPGEAPDTQYF. The chain recombines TRBV28 with TRBJ2-3; TCRdb designates TRBD2, a call that cannot be tested without DNA. This CDR3 is 16 amino acids long. Germline V lookup: CDR1 MDHEN, CDR2 SYDVKM. Drawing the rest from reference TRBV28 and TRBJ2-3, the complete variable domain is DVKVTQSSRYLVKRTGEKVFLECVQDMDHENMFWYRQDPGLGLRLIYFSYDVKMKEKGDIPEGYSVSREKKERFSLILESASTNQTSMYLCASSPPPGEAPDTQYFGPGTRLTVL.

V usage is TRBV20-1 and J usage is TRBJ1-5; the D call of TRBD1 rests on TCRdb alone, since no DNA is present to check it. The CDR3 contains 14 residues. CDR1 DFQATT and CDR2 SNEGSKA come from the germline V gene (reference sequence). The CDR3 sequence is CSASASRDSQPQHF.

This chain links TRBV28 with TRBJ2-7; TCRdb indicates TRBD1, and absent DNA this call remains unverified. Germline assignment: CDR1 MDHEN and CDR2 SYDVKM. The CDR3 covers 15 residues. This chain's CDR3 is CASSLSWTGGYEQYF.

The chain has TRBV5-5 and TRBJ2-7. The CDR3 is 14 residues long. Germline lookup yields CDR1 SGHKS and CDR2 YYEKEE (reference sequence). CDR3 residues: CASSLRPDGYEQYF.